This T cell receptor (beta chain) emerged from a study of PD-1 blockade in classical Hodgkin lymphoma. Study background: Patients were given intravenous nivolumab, 3 mg/kg, every 2 weeks. Study observations and caveats: Complete responders started with a diversity level that resembled newly diagnosed patients at baseline. Reported baseline diversity: healthy donors highest, relapsed/refractory patients lowest. Patients were excluded if nivolumab began under 1 year after ASCT (the autologous transplant).

Autologous stem cell transplantation was followed by relapse in every patient, and brentuximab vedotin exposure varied. A word on this clone: Its cognate antigen is unknown.

Sequenced by immunoSEQ multiplex PCR; TCRdb stores in-frame clones only, minus some. This table has some 22,000 clones, over 70% appearing once. The CDR3 is 14 residues long. The junction had 7 bases not matched to a gene; V was cut back by 3 bases and J by 10 bases. CDR1 is LNHDA, CDR2 SQIVND, per germline (reference sequence). V gene TRBV19 combines with J gene TRBJ1-5, with 9 bases identical to TRBD1. The sequence was obtained from a human donor with classical Hodgkin lymphoma. This specimen consisted of peripheral blood mononuclear cells (PBMCs), obtained at baseline. Here the CDR3 DNA reads TGTGCCAGTAGTATTGTGGGACAGGGTAACCCCCAGCATTTT. Translation: CASSIVGQGNPQHF.